A selection of T cell receptor beta chains follows, all from one sample in a study of T cell changes during pregnancy in multiple sclerosis. The data were produced by immunoSEQ multiplex PCR, yet TCRdb's version contains in-frame clones alone and is incomplete. The sample comprises roughly 110,000 clones, around 92% of which are singletons, and 0.65% to 0.9% rests with the top ten. The material sequenced was peripheral blood, taken in the third trimester of pregnancy. Receptors were obtained from a female donor in good health, enrolled as a control in a pregnancy study. CDR3s include the opening cysteine and the closing phenylalanine or tryptophan. The order of the fields is V gene, D gene, clone size, J gene, CDR3 DNA, CDR3 protein. The D gene is left open where the match is weak. Part of the rows lack a size; the others show once, few, many or a class for expanded clones.

>TRBV6-6|TRBD2|.|TRBJ2-3
TGTGCCAGCAACGACGGGGGGGCGGCCACAGATACGCAGTATTTT
CASNDGGAATDTQYF
>TRBV7-9|.|.|TRBJ1-2
TGTGCCAGCAGCCCCAACCGTGGGCAGGGTAGCTATGGCTACACCTTC
CASSPNRGQGSYGYTF
>TRBV30|.|.|TRBJ1-1
TGTGCCTGGAGTGTTCACATCAACACTGAAGCTTTCTTT
CAWSVHINTEAFF
>TRBV2|.|once|TRBJ2-2
TGTGCCAGCAGTGAAAATCAGGGCACCGGGGAGCTGTTTTTT
CASSENQGTGELFF
>TRBV5-4|TRBD1|.|TRBJ1-3
TGTGCCAGCAGCTGGGACAGCTCTGGAAACACCATATATTTT
CASSWDSSGNTIYF
>TRBV6-6|.|.|TRBJ1-2
TGTGCCAGCAGTCCTGGACAGTATTCTGATGGCTACACCTTC
CASSPGQYSDGYTF
>TRBV19|TRBD1|once|TRBJ1-1
TGTGCCAGTAGTATGGGACAGGTATTGAACACTGAAGCTTTCTTT
CASSMGQVLNTEAFF
>TRBV28|.|.|TRBJ1-1
TGTGCCAGCAGTTCGGGTGAAGCTTTCTTT
CASSSGEAFF
>TRBV29-1|TRBD1|.|TRBJ2-1
TGCAGCGGGGACAGGGGTATGGGCAATGAGCAGTTCTTC
CSGDRGMGNEQFF
>TRBV9|TRBD1|.|TRBJ1-6
TGTGCCAGCAGCTCAGGGACAGTGAATTCACCCCTCCACTTT
CASSSGTVNSPLHF
>TRBV9|.|.|TRBJ2-3
TGTGCCAGCAGCGTAGAGGGGGGGGGACGGTCCACAGATACGCAGTATTTT
CASSVEGGGRSTDTQYF
>TRBV10-2|TRBD1|.|TRBJ1-5
TGCGCCAGCAGCATGACAGGGAGCAATCAGCCCCAGCATTTT
CASSMTGSNQPQHF
>TRBV6-5|.|.|TRBJ2-4
TGTGCCAGCAGTCGCGGAGATAACATTCAGTACTTC
CASSRGDNIQYF
>TRBV6-6|TRBD1|.|TRBJ1-2
TGTGCCAGCATCGACCCCGGACAGGGGGAAGATGGCTACACCTTC
CASIDPGQGEDGYTF
>TRBV6-5|TRBD2|.|TRBJ2-5
TGTGCCAGCCGGGGGGGCGGCGAGACCCAGTACTTC
CASRGGGETQYF
>TRBV30|.|.|TRBJ2-3
TGTGCCTGGAATGTTCTAGACGTAGCAGATACGCAGTATTTT
CAWNVLDVADTQYF
>TRBV6-5|.|.|TRBJ1-2
TGTGCCAGCACCCGGGACACCAACTATGGCTACACCTTC
CASTRDTNYGYTF
>TRBV7-6|TRBD1|once|TRBJ1-1
TGTGCCAGCAGCTTAGGGGGACAGGGGACTGAAGCTTTCTTT
CASSLGGQGTEAFF
>TRBV19|.|.|TRBJ2-7
TGTGCCAGTAGTATACAGGGGGGAGGATACTCCTACGAGCAGTACTTC
CASSIQGGGYSYEQYF
>TRBV10-3|TRBD1|.|TRBJ1-1
TGTGCCATCAGTGGTGACAGGGGCTCTAATGAAGCTTTCTTT
CAISGDRGSNEAFF
>TRBV6-5|.|.|TRBJ1-2
TGTGCCAGCAGTTACCGACAGGAATACACCTTC
CASSYRQEYTF
>TRBV19|.|.|TRBJ1-6
TGTGCCAGCCGCTTGGGTGGTCAACTAAGTAATTCACCCCTCCACTTT
CASRLGGQLSNSPLHF
>TRBV7-6|.|once|TRBJ2-5
TGTGCCAGCAGCTTAGAGGAGTGGCAGCAAGAGACCCAGTACTTC
CASSLEEWQQETQYF
>TRBV19|.|.|TRBJ1-5
TGTGCCAGTGTGCCCTACCCGGGGGAACAGCCCCAGCATTTT
CASVPYPGEQPQHF
>TRBV4-3|TRBD1|.|TRBJ1-1
TGCGCCAGCAGCCAAGGTCATGGGACAGCGTATGAAGCTTTCTTT
CASSQGHGTAYEAFF
>TRBV6-5|.|once|TRBJ2-1
TGTGCCAGCAGAAGGGGGAAAGAGCAGTTCTTC
CASRRGKEQFF
>TRBV25-1|.|.|TRBJ1-2
TGTGCCAGCAGCGGTTCGGGGGGCCTCTATGGCTACACCTTC
CASSGSGGLYGYTF
>TRBV11-3|.|.|TRBJ2-7
TGTGCCAGCGGCCATCAGGGAAAGGCAGGCGAGCAGTACTTC
CASGHQGKAGEQYF
>TRBV7-2|.|.|TRBJ2-5
TGTGCCAGCAGCTCACAGACAGGTGCGGAGACCCAGTACTTC
CASSSQTGAETQYF
>TRBV9|.|.|TRBJ1-3
TGTGCCAGCAGCGTACTCTCTGGAAACACCATATATTTT
CASSVLSGNTIYF
>TRBV27|.|.|TRBJ1-3
TGTGCCAGCAGTTCCGGGAGCTCTGGAAACACCATATATTTT
CASSSGSSGNTIYF
>TRBV5-1|TRBD1|.|TRBJ2-7
TGCGCCAGCAGCTCGGGACAGGGGAACGAGCAGTACTTC
CASSSGQGNEQYF
>TRBV4-1|.|.|TRBJ2-2
TGCGCCAGCAGCCAAGATTTGAGGGGGGGCAGCACCGGGGAGCTGTTTTTT
CASSQDLRGGSTGELFF
>TRBV7-2|.|.|TRBJ1-2
TGTGCCAGCAGCCAGAATCAACCGGGGATTGATGGCTACACCTTC
CASSQNQPGIDGYTF
>TRBV7-9|.|.|TRBJ1-2
TGTGCCAGCAGCTTATCACAGGGAGACTACACCTTC
CASSLSQGDYTF
>TRBV5-8|.|.|TRBJ2-7
TGTGCCAGCAGCTTGTTAGGGGACGAGCAGTACTTC
CASSLLGDEQYF
>TRBV7-2|.|.|TRBJ2-2
TGTGCCAGCGGCAACAGGGTCACCGGGGAGCTGTTTTTT
CASGNRVTGELFF
>TRBV5-6|TRBD1|.|TRBJ1-1
TGTGCCAGTAATACAGGGGTCACTGAAGCTTTCTTT
CASNTGVTEAFF
>TRBV10-3|TRBD1|.|TRBJ1-2
TGTGCCATCAGAGTTGAGGACAGGGCCGATCGCTATGGCTACACCTTC
CAIRVEDRADRYGYTF
>TRBV25-1|.|few|TRBJ2-3
TGTGCCAGCAGTGAGAGACTCAAAGATACGCAGTATTTT
CASSERLKDTQYF
>TRBV9|.|.|TRBJ2-2
TGTGCCAGCAGCGTAGAGAACACCAACACCGGGGAGCTGTTTTTT
CASSVENTNTGELFF
>TRBV5-1|.|.|TRBJ1-6
TGCGCCAGCAGCCCGTCAGGGGTGAATCAATCACCCCTCCACTTT
CASSPSGVNQSPLHF
>TRBV11-3|TRBD1|.|TRBJ1-4
TGTGCCAGCGGGACAGGGGGTGCAACTAATGAAAAACTGTTTTTT
CASGTGGATNEKLFF
>TRBV27|TRBD1|.|TRBJ1-1
TGTGCCAGCAGTTTAGGTGGGACAGCAAACACTGAAGCTTTCTTT
CASSLGGTANTEAFF
>TRBV4-3|TRBD2|.|TRBJ2-1
TGCGCCAGCAGCAGACTCGGGGCGGGGGGATCCTCCTACAATGAGCAGTTCTTC
CASSRLGAGGSSYNEQFF
>TRBV5-1|TRBD1|.|TRBJ1-1
TGCGCCAGCAGCAGTGACAGGGGGCAAACTGAAGCTTTCTTT
CASSSDRGQTEAFF
>TRBV9|.|.|TRBJ2-2
TGTGCCAGCACACCGGGGTACACCGGGGAGCTGTTTTTT
CASTPGYTGELFF